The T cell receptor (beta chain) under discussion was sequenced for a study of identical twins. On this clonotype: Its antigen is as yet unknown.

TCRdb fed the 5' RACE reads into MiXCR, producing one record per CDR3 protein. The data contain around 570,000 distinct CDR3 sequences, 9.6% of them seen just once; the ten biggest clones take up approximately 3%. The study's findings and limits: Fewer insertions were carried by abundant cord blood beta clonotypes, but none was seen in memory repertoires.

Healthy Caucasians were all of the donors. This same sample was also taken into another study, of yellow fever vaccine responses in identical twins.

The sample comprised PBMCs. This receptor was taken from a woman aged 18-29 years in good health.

The CDR3 spells CASSPIAIRTDTQYF. The CDR3 region has the DNA TGTGCCAGCAGCCCAATAGCGATTCGCACAGATACGCAGTATTTT. The chain links TRBV3-1 to TRBJ2-3, with D possibly being TRBD2 (5 bases). The CDR3 covers 15 residues. V was cut by 4 bases and J by 1 base, with 12 bases left in between. The germline V gene has CDR1 LGHDT and CDR2 YNNKEL (reference sequence).